This TCR beta chain was retrieved from a study of PD-1 blockade in classical Hodgkin lymphoma. Every one of the patients relapsed after autologous stem cell transplantation (brentuximab vedotin exposure was variable). Sequencing used immunoSEQ multiplex PCR; TCRdb keeps in-frame clones, though not all of them. The sample includes about 93,000 clones, 81% seen only once; the top ten take around 17%. V was shortened by 6 bases and J by 0 bases, with 17 bases between the two germline ends. The CDR3 extends over 16 amino acids. Germline V CDR1 and CDR2: SEHNR, FQNEAQ (reference sequence). The clonotype was recovered from a human donor with classical Hodgkin lymphoma. J is TRBJ1-1 and V is TRBV7-9, with TRBD1 as a possible D gene (5 bases). Sequencing was performed on peripheral blood mononuclear cells (PBMCs), taken before the second cycle of nivolumab. The CDR3 sequence is CASRPPLRAVNTEAFF. DNA for the CDR3: TGTGCCAGCAGGCCCCCTCTCAGGGCCGTGAACACTGAAGCTTTCTTT.